A single sample gave rise to the 31 T cell receptor beta chains below, sequenced in a study of CD8+CD57+ T cells in acquired aplastic anemia. The template for TCR beta VDJ and CDR3 sequence profiling was genomic DNA. MiXCR, applied by TCRdb to the reads, yields one record per CDR3 protein. In the table there are roughly 80,000 distinct CDR3 sequences, 55% to 75% of which are singletons. Whoever was chosen for sequencing had shown CD8+CD57+ cell expansion by flow cytometry. Sequenced material: sorted CD4+, CD8+, or CD8+CD57+ T cells (not recorded which) from PBMCs. The receptors here all came from a human donor with aplastic anemia.

There are a few counts of this clonotype. The genes are TRBV7-2 and TRBJ2-5; perhaps TRBD1 as D (6 bases). The CDR3 sequence is 13 residues long. Trimming took off 4 bases at V and 5 bases at J, with 11 bases between the two ends. Looked up from germline, CDR1 is SGHTA and CDR2 is FQGNSA. CDR3 DNA: TGTGCCAGCAGCTCCCGGACAGTTGAGACCCAGTACTTC. Translated: CASSSRTVETQYF.

The chain employs TRBV20-1 and TRBJ2-7; perhaps D is TRBD1 or TRBD2 (5 bases each). Germline assignment: CDR1 DFQATT and CDR2 SNEGSKA (reference sequence). This CDR3 is built from 13 residues. Trimming pared 7 bases from V and 6 bases from J, leaving 19 bases between. The CDR3 here is CSVDGTGVGEQYF. The CDR3 DNA reads as TGCAGTGTCGACGGGACCGGGGTCGGCGAGCAGTACTTC.

This clonotype was seen a handful of times. The V and J genes are TRBV20-1 and TRBJ2-3; weak D call: TRBD1 (6 bases). Trimming took off 6 bases at V and 1 base at J, with 11 bases between the two ends. This CDR3 contains 13 residues. Germline lookup yields CDR1 DFQATT and CDR2 SNEGSKA (reference sequence). Here the CDR3 reads CSAFGTRTDTQYF. In nucleotides, the CDR3 is TGCAGTGCGTTCGGGACACGCACAGATACGCAGTATTTT.

The chain uses TRBV7-2 and TRBJ1-2, with 7 positions matching TRBD1. This CDR3 spans 15 amino acids. The J segment lost 8 bases and the V segment lost 2 bases, leaving 11 bases of the junction unmatched. The germline V gene encodes CDR1 SGHTA and CDR2 FQGNSA. The CDR3 sequence: CASSLTYNQGGGYTF. CDR3 nucleotides: TGTGCCAGCAGCTTAACTTATAATCAGGGGGGCGGCTACACCTTC.

The chain recombines TRBV20-1 with TRBJ1-1; D is unresolved. CDR3 length equals 12 residues. V was shortened by 5 bases and J by 7 bases, with 14 bases between the two germline ends. From germline, CDR1 is DFQATT and CDR2 SNEGSKA (reference sequence). CDR3 region: CSAPILDGEAFF. CDR3 nucleotide sequence: TGCAGTGCTCCCATCCTGGACGGTGAAGCTTTCTTT.

The CDR3 region is CATSTSGHLYEQYF. For the CDR3, the DNA is TGTGCCACCTCCACGTCGGGACACCTCTACGAGCAGTACTTC. The chain joins TRBV10-3 to TRBJ2-7; tentatively, D is TRBD1 (6 bases). Trimming took off 10 bases at V and 3 bases at J, with 19 bases between the two ends. The CDR3 runs to 14 residues. Germline V gene lookup returns CDR1 ENHRY and CDR2 SYGVKD.

Concerning this clonotype: An end of the junction differs from the germline gene, which may be a read error. The chain carries TRBV10-3 and TRBJ2-7; 7 bases match TRBD2. The CDR3 is 14 residues long. CDR1 and CDR2 (germline): ENHRY, SYGVKD. CDR3 sequence: CASSASGTSYEQYF. The DNA for the CDR3 is TGTGCCAGCAGTGCTAGCGGCACCTCCTACGAGCAGTACTTC.

The chain combines TRBV15 with TRBJ2-7, with unresolved D. Per germline, CDR1 LNHNV and CDR2 YYDKDF (reference sequence). V was pared by 3 bases and J by 6 bases, with 12 bases between. The CDR3 runs 13 residues. This CDR3 is CATSRDVSSEQYF. The CDR3, as DNA: TGTGCCACCAGCAGGGACGTGAGCTCCGAGCAGTACTTC.

The gene calls are TRBV7-9 and TRBJ2-5, with TRBD2 identical over 7 bases. Germline V gives CDR1 SEHNR, CDR2 FQNEAQ (reference sequence). CDR3 length: 15 amino acids. Trimming took 3 bases from V and 1 from J; bases not matched to a gene: 5. CDR3 in amino acids: CASSFWGTIQETQYF. For the CDR3, the DNA is TGTGCCAGCAGCTTTTGGGGGACTATCCAAGAGACCCAGTACTTC.

This chain connects TRBV29-1 to TRBJ1-1; 7 nucleotides align to TRBD1. Losses at the gene ends were 8 bases for V and 8 bases for J; bases not matched to a gene: 8. The CDR3 contains 11 residues. CDR1 and CDR2 from the germline V gene are SQVTM and ANQGSEA. The CDR3, as DNA: TGCAGCACTCGAACGACAGGGGAAGCTTTCTTT. Its translation is CSTRTTGEAFF.

This chain links TRBV29-1 with TRBJ1-1; 7 bases are a match to TRBD1. CDR1 SQVTM and CDR2 ANQGSEA come from the germline V gene. Trimming at V came to 6 bases and at J to 4 bases, leaving 5 bases not matched to a gene. CDR3 size: 12 residues. The DNA for the CDR3 is TGCAGCGTGGTTACAGGGGCCACTGAAGCTTTCTTT. Translated: CSVVTGATEAFF.

This chain joins TRBV10-3 and TRBJ1-4, with 7 bases that match TRBD1. This CDR3 has 13 amino acids. J was trimmed by 5 bases and V by 6 bases; bases with no gene match: 3. Germline CDR1 ENHRY, CDR2 SYGVKD. This CDR3 is CAISGTENEKLFF. As DNA, the CDR3 is TGTGCCATCAGCGGGACAGAGAATGAAAAACTGTTTTTT.

V usage is TRBV20-1 and J usage is TRBJ1-2; no clear D. V lost 0 bases and J 4 bases, leaving 3 bases between the germline ends. Germline CDR1 DFQATT, CDR2 SNEGSKA (reference sequence). This CDR3 is built from 11 residues. This CDR3 reads CSARDSYGYTF. DNA of the CDR3: TGCAGTGCTAGAGACAGCTATGGCTACACCTTC.

The chain uses TRBV20-1 and TRBJ2-7, with TRBD2 matching 9 bases. The CDR3 totals 16 residues. V lost 1 base to trimming and J lost 3 bases; unmatched junction nucleotides: 10. Germline V gives CDR1 DFQATT, CDR2 SNEGSKA (reference sequence). CDR3: CSARGGLAGRHYEQYF. The CDR3 DNA is TGCAGTGCTAGAGGAGGGCTAGCGGGGAGGCACTACGAGCAGTACTTC.

This clonotype was observed a few times. The gene calls are TRBV12-3 or TRBV12-4 and TRBJ1-6, with 11 bases identical to TRBD1. V shed 3 bases and J 9 bases; nucleotides not matched to a gene: 1. The CDR3 runs 14 residues. In nucleotides, the CDR3 is TGTGCCAGCAGTTTTGGGACAGGGGGTTCACCCCTCCACTTT. This gives the protein CASSFGTGGSPLHF.

The V call is TRBV15, the J call TRBJ2-3, with 7 bases lining up with TRBD1. This CDR3 is 15 amino acids long. CDR1 and CDR2 (germline): LNHNV, YYDKDF (reference sequence). V lost 3 bases and J lost 1; bases outside the gene matches: 4. The CDR3 region is CATSRERGRTDTQYF. CDR3 DNA: TGTGCCACCAGCAGGGAAAGGGGGCGCACAGATACGCAGTATTTT. Full variable domain (remainder filled in from reference TRBV15 and TRBJ2-3): DAMVIQNPRYQVTQFGKPVTLSCSQTLNHNVMYWYQQKSSQAPKLLFHYYDKDFNNEADTPDNFQSRRPNTSFCFLDIRSPGLGDTAMYLCATSRERGRTDTQYFGPGTRLTVL.

V usage is TRBV15 and J usage is TRBJ2-7, with D possibly being TRBD1 or TRBD2 (5 bases each). Trimming pared 4 bases from V and 7 bases from J, leaving 14 bases between. Germline V gene data show CDR1 as LNHNV and CDR2 as YYDKDF (reference sequence). The CDR3 consists of 13 residues. This CDR3 is CATSKGRNNEQYF. CDR3 sequence (DNA): TGTGCCACCAGCAAGGGACGGAACAATGAGCAGTACTTC. The whole variable domain, remainder taken from reference TRBV15 and TRBJ2-7, is DAMVIQNPRYQVTQFGKPVTLSCSQTLNHNVMYWYQQKSSQAPKLLFHYYDKDFNNEADTPDNFQSRRPNTSFCFLDIRSPGLGDTAMYLCATSKGRNNEQYFGPGTRLTVT.

As for this clonotype: A much larger clone differs from this one at a single base, so this may be a read error. This chain links TRBV7-2 with TRBJ2-5; no firm D call. Per the germline V gene, CDR1 is SGHTA and CDR2 is FQGNSA. Trimming removed 5 bases at V and 5 bases at J, with 6 bases between. This CDR3 spans 11 amino acids. The CDR3 DNA is TGTGCCAGCAGCCACGGGGAGACCCAGTACTTC. This gives the protein CASSHGETQYF.

The V gene is TRBV15, the J gene TRBJ2-7; 9 nucleotides line up with TRBD1. The CDR3 has 16 amino acids. Germline lookup yields CDR1 LNHNV and CDR2 YYDKDF (reference sequence). V dropped 5 bases and J dropped 5; count of bases not matched to a gene: 13. The CDR3 nucleotides are TGTGCCACCAGCGCCCGTGTGGCGGGACAGGGTCACGAGCAGTACTTC. This codes for CATSARVAGQGHEQYF. The whole variable domain, remainder taken from reference TRBV15 and TRBJ2-7, is DAMVIQNPRYQVTQFGKPVTLSCSQTLNHNVMYWYQQKSSQAPKLLFHYYDKDFNNEADTPDNFQSRRPNTSFCFLDIRSPGLGDTAMYLCATSARVAGQGHEQYFGPGTRLTVT.

The chain links TRBV6-4 to TRBJ2-3; 10 nucleotides line up with TRBD2. Looked up from germline, CDR1 is MRHNA and CDR2 is SNTAGT. This CDR3 is built from 16 residues. Trimming removed 0 bases from V and 6 bases from J; junction bases left unmatched: 6. The CDR3 protein is CASSDSSGGARDTQYF. The CDR3 nucleotides are TGTGCCAGCAGTGACTCCAGCGGGGGGGCCAGGGATACGCAGTATTTT.

This clonotype was found a few times. The chain employs TRBV9 and TRBJ2-7; D is uncertain. The CDR3 has 11 amino acids. The V gene's germline CDR1 is SGDLS and CDR2 YYNGEE. Trimming removed 2 bases from V and 5 bases from J, with 5 bases in between. CDR3 in amino acids: CASSVGDEQYF. DNA for the CDR3: TGTGCCAGCAGCGTGGGCGACGAGCAGTACTTC.

This clonotype was observed a handful of times. The chain joins TRBV15 to TRBJ2-7; D may be TRBD1 or TRBD2 (5 bases each). In germline, CDR1 is LNHNV, CDR2 YYDKDF (reference sequence). Trimming took off 2 bases at V and 5 bases at J, with 16 bases between the two ends. The CDR3 is 15 amino acids. In DNA, the CDR3 is TGTGCCACCAGCAGAAGAAGGGCCATGGGGGACGAGCAGTACTTC. It is translated as CATSRRRAMGDEQYF.

In its sample, this clonotype was seen many times. The chain joins TRBV2 to TRBJ2-7, with TRBD2 identical over 9 bases. From germline, CDR1 is SNHLY and CDR2 FYNNEI. CDR3 size: 13 residues. Trimming cost V 5 bases and J 5 bases; bases outside gene matches: 4. CDR3 nucleotides: TGTGCCAGCAGTCTTAGCGGGGGAGACGAGCAGTACTTC. This gives the protein CASSLSGGDEQYF.

This chain links TRBV7-9 with TRBJ2-7; 7 bases agree with TRBD1. From germline, CDR1 is SEHNR and CDR2 FQNEAQ (reference sequence). The CDR3 length is 14 residues. J gave up 0 bases and V 5 bases, and 4 bases lay outside the gene matches. The CDR3 protein is CASSVRDSSYEQYF. The CDR3 region has the DNA TGTGCCAGCAGCGTTCGGGACAGCTCCTACGAGCAGTACTTC.

This clonotype was picked up many times. The rearrangement joins TRBV9 to TRBJ2-5; maybe TRBD1 (6 bases). Trimming took 4 bases from V and 1 from J, leaving 17 bases between them. The CDR3 is 16 residues long. CDR1 and CDR2 from the germline V gene are SGDLS and YYNGEE. CDR3 sequence: CASSPGDIGTQETQYF. CDR3 sequence (DNA): TGTGCCAGCAGCCCTGGGGACATTGGAACCCAAGAGACCCAGTACTTC.

The V and J genes are TRBV2 and TRBJ2-5; the D is unclear. Germline CDR1 reads SNHLY; CDR2 reads FYNNEI. The length of the CDR3 is 12 residues. Trimming stripped 2 bases from V and 5 bases from J, with 6 bases between. As DNA, the CDR3 is TGTGCCAGCAGTGAAAGGCGGGAGACCCAGTACTTC. Its translation is CASSERRETQYF.

This clonotype was counted once. The J gene is TRBJ2-1, the V gene TRBV4-3; D is perhaps TRBD1 or TRBD2 (5 bases each). V was trimmed by 0 bases and J by 6 bases, leaving 18 bases between them. From germline, CDR1 is LGHNA and CDR2 YSLEER. CDR3 length: 17 amino acids. The CDR3 nucleotides are TGCGCCAGCAGCCAAGATCCGCCGGGGCAGGGAACCAATGAGCAGTTCTTC. Amino acids: CASSQDPPGQGTNEQFF.

The V call is TRBV7-9, the J call TRBJ2-5, with D uncertain. The CDR3 has 16 amino acids. The germline gives CDR1 SEHNR, CDR2 FQNEAQ (reference sequence). V lost 7 bases, J lost 5 bases, and 23 bases lay in between. CDR3 nucleotide sequence: TGTGCCAGCATCCCTTTCGGGCGCGGAGTTGGGGAGACCCAGTACTTC. This encodes CASIPFGRGVGETQYF.

The CDR3 bases are TGTGCCAGCAGCTTAGGACAGGTTACGACTGAAGCTTTCTTT. It translates to CASSLGQVTTEAFF. The chain couples TRBV11-2 to TRBJ1-1; a weak D match, TRBD1 (6 bases). The CDR3 has 14 amino acids. The ends were cut back, 1 base at V and 5 bases at J, with 11 bases in the middle. The V gene's germline CDR1 is SGHAT and CDR2 FQNNGV.

This clonotype turned up a few times. This chain connects TRBV7-2 to TRBJ1-5, with D possibly TRBD1 on 6 matching bases. Germline assignment: CDR1 SGHTA and CDR2 FQGNSA. The CDR3 contains 13 residues. Trimming pared 5 bases from V and 7 bases from J, leaving 12 bases between. CDR3 nucleotides: TGTGCCAGCAGCGTCCACAGGGACCAGCCCCAGCATTTT. Residues: CASSVHRDQPQHF.

The chain couples TRBV9 to TRBJ1-2; D is undetermined. From germline, CDR1 is SGDLS and CDR2 YYNGEE. The CDR3 loop spans 11 amino acids. Trimming took off 0 bases at V and 8 bases at J, with 5 bases between the two ends. For the CDR3, the DNA is TGTGCCAGCAGCGTAGAAGAGGGCTACACCTTC. It codes for CASSVEEGYTF.